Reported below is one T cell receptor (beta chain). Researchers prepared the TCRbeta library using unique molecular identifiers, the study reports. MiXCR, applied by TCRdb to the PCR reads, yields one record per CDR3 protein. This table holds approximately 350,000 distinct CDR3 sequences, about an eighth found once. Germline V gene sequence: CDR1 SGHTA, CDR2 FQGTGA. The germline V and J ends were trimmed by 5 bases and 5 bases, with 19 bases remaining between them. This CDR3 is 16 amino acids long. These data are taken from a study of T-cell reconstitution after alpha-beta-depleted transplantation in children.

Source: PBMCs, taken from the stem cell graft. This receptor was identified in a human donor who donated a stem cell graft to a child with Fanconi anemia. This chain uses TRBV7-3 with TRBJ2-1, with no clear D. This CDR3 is CASSPHAQDGHNEQFF. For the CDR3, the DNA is TGTGCCAGCAGCCCTCACGCGCAGGACGGCCACAATGAGCAGTTCTTC.